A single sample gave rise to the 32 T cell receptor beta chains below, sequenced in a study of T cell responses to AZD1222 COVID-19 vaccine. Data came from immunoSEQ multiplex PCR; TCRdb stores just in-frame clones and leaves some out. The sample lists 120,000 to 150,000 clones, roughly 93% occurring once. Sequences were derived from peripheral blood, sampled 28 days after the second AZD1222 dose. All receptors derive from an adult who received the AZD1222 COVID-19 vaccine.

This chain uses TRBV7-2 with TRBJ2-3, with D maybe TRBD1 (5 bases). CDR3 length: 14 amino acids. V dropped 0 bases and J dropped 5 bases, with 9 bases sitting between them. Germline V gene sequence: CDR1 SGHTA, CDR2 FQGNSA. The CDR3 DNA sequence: TGTGCCAGCAGCTTAGCCAGGGTGCAAGATACGCAGTATTTT. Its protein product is CASSLARVQDTQYF.

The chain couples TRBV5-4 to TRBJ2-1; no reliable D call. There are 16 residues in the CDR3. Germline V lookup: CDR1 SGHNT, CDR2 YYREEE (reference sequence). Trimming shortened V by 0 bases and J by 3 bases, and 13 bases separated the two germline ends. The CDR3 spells CASSLEVTSFYNEQFF. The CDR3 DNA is TGTGCCAGCAGCTTGGAAGTTACCTCCTTCTACAATGAGCAGTTCTTC.

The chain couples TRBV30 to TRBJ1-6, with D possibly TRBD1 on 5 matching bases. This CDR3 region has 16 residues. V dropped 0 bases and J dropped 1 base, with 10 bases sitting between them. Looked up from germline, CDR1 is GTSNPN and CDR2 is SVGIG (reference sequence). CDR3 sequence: CAWSVPGKSYNSPLHF. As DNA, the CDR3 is TGTGCCTGGAGTGTACCAGGGAAATCCTATAATTCACCCCTCCACTTT.

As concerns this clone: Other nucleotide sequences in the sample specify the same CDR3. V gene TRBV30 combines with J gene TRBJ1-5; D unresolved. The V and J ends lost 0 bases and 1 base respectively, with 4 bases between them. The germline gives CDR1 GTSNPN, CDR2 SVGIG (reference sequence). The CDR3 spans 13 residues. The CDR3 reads CAWSVGSNQPQHF. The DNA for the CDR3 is TGTGCCTGGAGTGTTGGGAGCAATCAGCCCCAGCATTTT.

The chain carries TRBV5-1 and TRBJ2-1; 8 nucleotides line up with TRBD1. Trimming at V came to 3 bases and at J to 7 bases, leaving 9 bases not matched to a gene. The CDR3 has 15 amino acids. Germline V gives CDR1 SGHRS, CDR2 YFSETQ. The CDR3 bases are TGCGCCAGCAGCTCGCGACAGGGGTTGCAGAATGAGCAGTTCTTC. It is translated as CASSSRQGLQNEQFF.

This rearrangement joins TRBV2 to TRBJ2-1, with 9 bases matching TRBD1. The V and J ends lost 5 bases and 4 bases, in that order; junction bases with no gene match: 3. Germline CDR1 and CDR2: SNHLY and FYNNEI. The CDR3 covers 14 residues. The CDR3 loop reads CASSPDRGYNEQFF. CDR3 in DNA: TGTGCCAGCAGTCCGGACAGGGGTTACAATGAGCAGTTCTTC.

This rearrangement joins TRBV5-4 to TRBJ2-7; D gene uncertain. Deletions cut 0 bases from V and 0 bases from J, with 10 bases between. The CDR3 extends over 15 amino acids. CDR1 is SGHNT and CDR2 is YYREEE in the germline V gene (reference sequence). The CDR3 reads CASSLEGRSSYEQYF. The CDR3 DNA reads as TGTGCCAGCAGCTTGGAGGGCAGGAGCTCCTACGAGCAGTACTTC.

The chain's CDR3 is CASSSPGDRNTEAFF. Here the CDR3 DNA reads TGTGCCAGCAGTTCTCCGGGGGACCGGAACACTGAAGCTTTCTTT. This chain uses TRBV27 with TRBJ1-1; weak D call: TRBD1 (5 bases). The CDR3 extends over 15 amino acids. Germline lookup yields CDR1 MNHEY and CDR2 SMNVEV (reference sequence). Deletions cut 4 bases from V and 1 base from J, with 13 bases between.

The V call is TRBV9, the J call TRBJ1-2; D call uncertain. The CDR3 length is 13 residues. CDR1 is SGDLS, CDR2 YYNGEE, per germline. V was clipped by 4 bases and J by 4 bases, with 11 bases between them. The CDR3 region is CASSRPSGYGYTF. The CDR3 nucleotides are TGTGCCAGCAGCCGGCCTTCTGGCTATGGCTACACCTTC.

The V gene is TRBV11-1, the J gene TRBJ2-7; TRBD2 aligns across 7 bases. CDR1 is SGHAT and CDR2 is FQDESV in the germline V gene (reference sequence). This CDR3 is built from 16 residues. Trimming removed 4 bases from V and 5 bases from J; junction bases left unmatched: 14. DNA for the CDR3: TGTGCCAGCAGCTCCCCTGAACGCGGGGGAAGAGACGAGCAGTACTTC. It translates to CASSSPERGGRDEQYF.

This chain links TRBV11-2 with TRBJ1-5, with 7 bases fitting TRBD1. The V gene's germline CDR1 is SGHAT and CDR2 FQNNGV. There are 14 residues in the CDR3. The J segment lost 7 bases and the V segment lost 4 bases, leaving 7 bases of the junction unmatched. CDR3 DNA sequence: TGTGCCAGCAGCTGGACAGGTGAGGGACAGCCCCAGCATTTT. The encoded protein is CASSWTGEGQPQHF.

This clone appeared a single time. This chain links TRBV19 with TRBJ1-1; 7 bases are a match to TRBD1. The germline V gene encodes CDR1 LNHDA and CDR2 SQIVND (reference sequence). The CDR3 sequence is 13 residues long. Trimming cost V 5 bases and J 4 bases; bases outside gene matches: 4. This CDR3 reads CASSYDRVTEAFF. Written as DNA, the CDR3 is TGTGCCAGTAGTTACGACAGGGTCACTGAAGCTTTCTTT.

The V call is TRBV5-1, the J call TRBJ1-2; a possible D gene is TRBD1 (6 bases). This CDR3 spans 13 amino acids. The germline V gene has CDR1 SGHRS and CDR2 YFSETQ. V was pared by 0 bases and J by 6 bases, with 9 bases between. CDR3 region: CASSLVDSHGYTF. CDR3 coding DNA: TGCGCCAGCAGCTTGGTGGACAGTCATGGCTACACCTTC.

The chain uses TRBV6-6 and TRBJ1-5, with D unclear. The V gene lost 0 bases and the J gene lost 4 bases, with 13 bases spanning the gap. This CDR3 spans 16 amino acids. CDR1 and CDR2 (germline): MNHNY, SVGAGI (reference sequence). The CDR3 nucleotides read TGTGCCAGCAGTTACTCGAGTGCGGTCGATAATCAGCCCCAGCATTTT. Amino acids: CASSYSSAVDNQPQHF.

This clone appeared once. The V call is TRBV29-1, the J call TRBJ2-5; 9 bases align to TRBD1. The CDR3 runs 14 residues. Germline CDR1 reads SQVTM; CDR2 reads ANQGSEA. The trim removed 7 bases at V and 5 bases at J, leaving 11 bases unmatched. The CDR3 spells CSAPPGQGGETQYF. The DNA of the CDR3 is TGCAGCGCCCCCCCGGGACAGGGTGGGGAGACCCAGTACTTC.

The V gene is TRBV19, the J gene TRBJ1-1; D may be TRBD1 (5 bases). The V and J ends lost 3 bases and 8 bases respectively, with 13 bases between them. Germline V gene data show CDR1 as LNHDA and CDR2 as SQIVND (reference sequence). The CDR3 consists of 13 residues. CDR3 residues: CASSIFRAKEAFF. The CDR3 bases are TGTGCCAGTAGTATCTTCAGGGCTAAGGAAGCTTTCTTT.

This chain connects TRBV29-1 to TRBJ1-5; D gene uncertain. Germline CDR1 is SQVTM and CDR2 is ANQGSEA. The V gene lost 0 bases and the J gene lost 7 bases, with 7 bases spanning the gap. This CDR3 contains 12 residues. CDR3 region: CSVEDPPQPQHF. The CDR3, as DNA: TGCAGCGTTGAAGACCCACCACAGCCCCAGCATTTT.

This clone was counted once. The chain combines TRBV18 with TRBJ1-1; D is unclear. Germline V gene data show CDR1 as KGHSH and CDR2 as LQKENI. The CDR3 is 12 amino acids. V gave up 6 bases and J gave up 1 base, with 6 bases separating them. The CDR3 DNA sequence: TGTGCCAGCTCGTCATCGAACACTGAAGCTTTCTTT. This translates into CASSSSNTEAFF.

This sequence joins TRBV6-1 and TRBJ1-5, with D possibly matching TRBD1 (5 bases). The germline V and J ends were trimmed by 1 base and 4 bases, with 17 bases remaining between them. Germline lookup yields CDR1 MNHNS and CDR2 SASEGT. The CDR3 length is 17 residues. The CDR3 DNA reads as TGTGCCAGCAGTGAAGGATTATGGTTGACAGTAAATCAGCCCCAGCATTTT. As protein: CASSEGLWLTVNQPQHF.

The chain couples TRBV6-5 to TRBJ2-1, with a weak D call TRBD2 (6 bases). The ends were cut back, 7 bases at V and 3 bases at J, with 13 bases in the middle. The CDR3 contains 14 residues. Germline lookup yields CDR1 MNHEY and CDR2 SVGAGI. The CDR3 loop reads CASTGGAGYNEQFF. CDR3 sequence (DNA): TGTGCCAGCACCGGCGGGGCGGGCTACAATGAGCAGTTCTTC.

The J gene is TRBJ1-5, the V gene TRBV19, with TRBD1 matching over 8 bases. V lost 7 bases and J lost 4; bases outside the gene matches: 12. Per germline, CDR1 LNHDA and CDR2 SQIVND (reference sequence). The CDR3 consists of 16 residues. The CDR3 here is CASTQPGTGMNQPQHF. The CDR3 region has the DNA TGTGCCAGTACTCAGCCAGGGACAGGCATGAATCAGCCCCAGCATTTT.

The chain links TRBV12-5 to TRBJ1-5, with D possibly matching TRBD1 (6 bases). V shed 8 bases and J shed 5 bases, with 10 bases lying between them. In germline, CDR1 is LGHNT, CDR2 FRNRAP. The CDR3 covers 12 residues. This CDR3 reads CASTRQDQPQHF. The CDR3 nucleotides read TGTGCTAGTACCAGACAGGATCAGCCCCAGCATTTT.

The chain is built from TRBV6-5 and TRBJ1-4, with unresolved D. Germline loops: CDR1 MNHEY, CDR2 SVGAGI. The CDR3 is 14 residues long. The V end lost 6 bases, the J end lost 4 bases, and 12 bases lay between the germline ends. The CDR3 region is CASSAQWINEKLFF. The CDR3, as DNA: TGTGCCAGCAGCGCCCAATGGATTAATGAAAAACTGTTTTTT.

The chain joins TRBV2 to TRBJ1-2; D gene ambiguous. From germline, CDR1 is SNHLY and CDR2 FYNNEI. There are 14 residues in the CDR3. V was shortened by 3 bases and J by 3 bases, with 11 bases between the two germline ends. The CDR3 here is CASSDNEIYYGYTF. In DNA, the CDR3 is TGTGCCAGCAGTGATAACGAGATCTACTATGGCTACACCTTC.

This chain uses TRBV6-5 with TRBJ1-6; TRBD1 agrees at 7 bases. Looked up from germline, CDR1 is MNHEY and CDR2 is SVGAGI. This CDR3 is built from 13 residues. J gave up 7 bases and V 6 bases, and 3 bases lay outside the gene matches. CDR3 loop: CASRGQKNSPLHF. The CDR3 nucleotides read TGTGCCAGCAGGGGACAGAAGAATTCACCCCTCCACTTT.

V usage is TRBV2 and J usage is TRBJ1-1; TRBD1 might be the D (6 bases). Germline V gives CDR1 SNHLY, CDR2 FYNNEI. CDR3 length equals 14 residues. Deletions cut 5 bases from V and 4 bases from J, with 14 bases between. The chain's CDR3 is CASSTGLGITEAFF. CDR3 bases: TGTGCCAGCAGTACAGGGTTGGGGATCACTGAAGCTTTCTTT.

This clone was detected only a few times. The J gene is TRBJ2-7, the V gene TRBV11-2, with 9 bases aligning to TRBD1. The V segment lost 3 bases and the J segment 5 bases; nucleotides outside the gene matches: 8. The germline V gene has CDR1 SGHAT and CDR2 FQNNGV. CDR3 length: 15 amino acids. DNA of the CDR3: TGTGCCAGCAGCTTGACCGGGACAGGGTTCAACGAGCAGTACTTC. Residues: CASSLTGTGFNEQYF.

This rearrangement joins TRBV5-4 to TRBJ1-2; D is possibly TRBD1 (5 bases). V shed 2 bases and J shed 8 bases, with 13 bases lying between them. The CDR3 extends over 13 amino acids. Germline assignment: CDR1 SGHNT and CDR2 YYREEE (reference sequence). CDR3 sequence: CASSFRDLGGYTF. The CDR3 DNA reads TGTGCCAGCAGCTTCCGGGACTTAGGAGGCTACACCTTC.

This CDR3 is CASSPGVTDTNTGELFF. CDR3 nucleotide sequence: TGTGCCAGCTCGCCTGGGGTGACAGACACGAACACCGGGGAGCTGTTTTTT. V usage is TRBV18 and J usage is TRBJ2-2, with TRBD1 as a possible D gene (5 bases). V lost 6 bases to trimming and J lost 0 bases, with 17 bases between them. Germline CDR1 and CDR2: KGHSH and LQKENI. The CDR3 runs 17 residues.

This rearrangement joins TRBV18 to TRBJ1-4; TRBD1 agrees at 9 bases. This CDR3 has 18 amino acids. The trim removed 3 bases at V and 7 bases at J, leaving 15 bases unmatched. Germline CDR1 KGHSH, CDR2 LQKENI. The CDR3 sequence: CASSPSGQGKGGGEKLFF. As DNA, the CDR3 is TGTGCCAGCTCACCTTCAGGACAGGGGAAAGGAGGTGGTGAAAAACTGTTTTTT.

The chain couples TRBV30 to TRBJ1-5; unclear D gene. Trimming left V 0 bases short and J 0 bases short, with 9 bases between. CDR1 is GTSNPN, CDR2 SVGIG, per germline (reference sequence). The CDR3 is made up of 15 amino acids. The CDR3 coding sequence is TGTGCCTGGAGTGTAGGATCTCATAGCAATCAGCCCCAGCATTTT. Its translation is CAWSVGSHSNQPQHF. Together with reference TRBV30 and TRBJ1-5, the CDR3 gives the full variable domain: SQTIHQWPATLVQPVGSPLSLECTVEGTSNPNLYWYRQAAGRGLQLLFYSVGIGQISSEVPQNLSASRPQDRQFILSSKKLLLSDSGFYLCAWSVGSHSNQPQHFGDGTRLSIL.

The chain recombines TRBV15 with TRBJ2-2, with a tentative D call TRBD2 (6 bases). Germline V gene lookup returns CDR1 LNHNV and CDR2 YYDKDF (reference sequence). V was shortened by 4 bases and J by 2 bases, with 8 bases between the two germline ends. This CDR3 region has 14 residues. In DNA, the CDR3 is TGTGCCACCAGCACTAGCGTAAACACCGGGGAGCTGTTTTTT. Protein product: CATSTSVNTGELFF. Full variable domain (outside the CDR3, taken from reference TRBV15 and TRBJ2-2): DAMVIQNPRYQVTQFGKPVTLSCSQTLNHNVMYWYQQKSSQAPKLLFHYYDKDFNNEADTPDNFQSRRPNTSFCFLDIRSPGLGDTAMYLCATSTSVNTGELFFGEGSRLTVL.